This T cell receptor beta chain was observed in a study of CD8 T cells in Susac syndrome. TEMRA cells were enriched by FACS, while CD8+ and CD4+ T cells were obtained through a negative isolation that was performed magnetically. The CDR3 spans 17 residues. Germline V lookup: CDR1 SGDLS, CDR2 YYNGEE. Trimming took off 4 bases at V and 0 bases at J, with 17 bases between the two ends. Random hexamers were used to reverse transcribe roughly 0.5 to 1 ug of RNA. TCRdb passed the immunoSEQ multiplex PCR reads through MiXCR, listing each CDR3 protein once. The sample records 120,000 or so distinct CDR3 sequences, about 93% being singletons. This clonotype was found once.

The chain joins TRBV9 to TRBJ1-3; a possible D gene is TRBD1 (6 bases). The TCR sequence derives from a human donor with Susac syndrome. Material for sequencing was CD8+ T cells from PBMCs. CDR3 bases: TGTGCCAGCAGCCCAGGAGGGGGGTCTCCCTCTGGAAACACCATATATTTT. Its protein is CASSPGGGSPSGNTIYF.